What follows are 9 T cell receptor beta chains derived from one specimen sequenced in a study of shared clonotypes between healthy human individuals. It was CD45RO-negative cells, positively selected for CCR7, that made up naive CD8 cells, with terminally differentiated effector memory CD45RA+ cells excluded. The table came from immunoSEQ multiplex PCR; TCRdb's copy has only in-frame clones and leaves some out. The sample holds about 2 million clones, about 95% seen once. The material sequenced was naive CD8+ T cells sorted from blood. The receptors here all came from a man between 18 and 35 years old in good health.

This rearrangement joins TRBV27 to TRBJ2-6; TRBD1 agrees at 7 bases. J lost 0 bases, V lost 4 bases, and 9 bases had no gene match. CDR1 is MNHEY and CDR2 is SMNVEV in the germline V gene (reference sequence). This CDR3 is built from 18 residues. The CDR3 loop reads CASSSGTDVSSGANVLTF. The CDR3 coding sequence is TGTGCCAGCAGTTCGGGGACAGACGTCAGCTCTGGGGCCAACGTCCTGACTTTC. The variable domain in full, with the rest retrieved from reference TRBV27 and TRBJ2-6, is EAQVTQNPRYLITVTGKKLTVTCSQNMNHEYMSWYRQDPGLGLRQIYYSMNVEVTDKGDVPEGYKVSRKEKRNFPLILESPSPNQTSLYFCASSSGTDVSSGANVLTFGAGSRLTVL.

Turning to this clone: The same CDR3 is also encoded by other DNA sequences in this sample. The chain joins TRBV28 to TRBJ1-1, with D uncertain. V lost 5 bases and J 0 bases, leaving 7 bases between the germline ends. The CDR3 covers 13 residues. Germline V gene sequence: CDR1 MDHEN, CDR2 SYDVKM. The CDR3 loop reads CASSPELNTEAFF. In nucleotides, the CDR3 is TGTGCCAGCAGTCCCGAGTTGAACACTGAAGCTTTCTTT.

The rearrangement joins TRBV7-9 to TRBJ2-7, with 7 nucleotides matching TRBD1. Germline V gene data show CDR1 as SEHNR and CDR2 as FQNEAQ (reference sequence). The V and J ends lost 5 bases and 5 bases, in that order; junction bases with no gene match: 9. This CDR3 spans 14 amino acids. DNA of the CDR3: TGTGCCAGCAGCCCACCGACAGGGCTTCACGAGCAGTACTTC. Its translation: CASSPPTGLHEQYF. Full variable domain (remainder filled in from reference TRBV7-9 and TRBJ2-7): DTGVSQNPRHKITKRGQNVTFRCDPISEHNRLYWYRQTLGQGPEFLTYFQNEAQLEKSRLLSDRFSAERPKGSFSTLEIQRTEQGDSAMYLCASSPPTGLHEQYFGPGTRLTVT.

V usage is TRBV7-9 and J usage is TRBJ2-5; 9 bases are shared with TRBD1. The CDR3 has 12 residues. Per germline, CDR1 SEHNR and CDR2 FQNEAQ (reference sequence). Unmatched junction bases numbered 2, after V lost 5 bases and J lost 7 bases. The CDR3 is CASSPTGGTQYF. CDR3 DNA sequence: TGTGCCAGCAGCCCGACAGGGGGGACCCAGTACTTC.

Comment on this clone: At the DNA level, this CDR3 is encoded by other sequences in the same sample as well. The CDR3 DNA sequence: TGTGCCAGCAGCTCCGGGGGGGAGACCCAGTACTTC. Protein sequence: CASSSGGETQYF. This rearrangement joins TRBV13 to TRBJ2-5; 7 nucleotides align to TRBD2. This CDR3 spans 12 amino acids. CDR1 is PRHDT, CDR2 FYEKMQ, per germline (reference sequence). The junction had 1 base not matched to a gene; V was cut back by 4 bases and J by 5 bases.

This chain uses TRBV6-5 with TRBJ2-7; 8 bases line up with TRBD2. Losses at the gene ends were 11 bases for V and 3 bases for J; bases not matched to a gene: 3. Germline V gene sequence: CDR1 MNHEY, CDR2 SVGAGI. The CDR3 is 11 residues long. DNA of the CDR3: TGTGCCGGCGCGGGGGGCTACGAGCAGTACTTC. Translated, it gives CAGAGGYEQYF.

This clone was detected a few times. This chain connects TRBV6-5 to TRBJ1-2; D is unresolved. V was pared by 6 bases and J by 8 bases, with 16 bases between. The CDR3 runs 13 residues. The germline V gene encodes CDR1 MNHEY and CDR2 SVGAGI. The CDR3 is CASSHPPTGGYTF. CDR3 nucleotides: TGTGCCAGCAGCCACCCCCCCACGGGGGGCTACACCTTC.

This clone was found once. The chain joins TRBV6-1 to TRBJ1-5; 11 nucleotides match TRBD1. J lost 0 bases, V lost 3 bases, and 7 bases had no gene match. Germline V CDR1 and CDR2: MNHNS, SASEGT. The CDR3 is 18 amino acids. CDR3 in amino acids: CASSDGTGGINSNQPQHF. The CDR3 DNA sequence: TGTGCCAGCAGTGATGGGACAGGGGGGATCAATAGCAATCAGCCCCAGCATTTT.

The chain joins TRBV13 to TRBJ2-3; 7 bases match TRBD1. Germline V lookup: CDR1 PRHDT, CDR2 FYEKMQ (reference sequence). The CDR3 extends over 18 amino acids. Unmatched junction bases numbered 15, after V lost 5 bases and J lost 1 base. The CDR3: CASSPQIRQGWGTDTQYF. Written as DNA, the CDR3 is TGTGCCAGCAGCCCCCAAATCCGACAGGGCTGGGGCACAGATACGCAGTATTTT.